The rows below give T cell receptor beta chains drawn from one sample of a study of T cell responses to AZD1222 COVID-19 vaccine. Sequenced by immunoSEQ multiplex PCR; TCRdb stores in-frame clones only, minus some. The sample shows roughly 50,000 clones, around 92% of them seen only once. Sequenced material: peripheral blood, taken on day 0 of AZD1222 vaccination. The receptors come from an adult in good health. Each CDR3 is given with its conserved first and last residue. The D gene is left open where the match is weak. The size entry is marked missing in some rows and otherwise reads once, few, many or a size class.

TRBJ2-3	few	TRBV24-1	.	TGTGCCACCAGACAGGGTCCCGCAGATACGCAGTATTTT	CATRQGPADTQYF
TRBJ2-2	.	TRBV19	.	TGTGCCAGTAGTATCCGGTGGCAGGGGGGAAACACCGGGGAGCTGTTTTTT	CASSIRWQGGNTGELFF
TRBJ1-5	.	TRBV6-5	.	TGTGCCAGCAGTTACGACCACGGACTGCCCCAGCATTTT	CASSYDHGLPQHF
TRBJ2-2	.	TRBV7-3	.	TGTGCCAGCAGCTACATTGGGGCTAGCGCGAACACCGGGGAGCTGTTTTTT	CASSYIGASANTGELFF
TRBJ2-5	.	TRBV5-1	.	TGCGCCAGCAGCTTCGCCCAGGCGGGGGCTCCAGGGGAGACCCAGTACTTC	CASSFAQAGAPGETQYF
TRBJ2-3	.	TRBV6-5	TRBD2	TGTGCCAGCACTAGCGGGGGGTGGGATACGCAGTATTTT	CASTSGGWDTQYF
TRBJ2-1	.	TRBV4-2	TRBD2	TGTGCCAGCAGCCAAGGAGCGGGAGGGTACAATGAGCAGTTCTTC	CASSQGAGGYNEQFF
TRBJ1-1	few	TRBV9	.	TGTGCCAGCAGCGGCCCGGGCCTCCTAGCCACTGAAGCTTTCTTT	CASSGPGLLATEAFF
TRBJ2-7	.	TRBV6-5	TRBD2	TGTGCCAGCAGAAGGGGAGGGGTCCACGAGCAGTACTTC	CASRRGGVHEQYF
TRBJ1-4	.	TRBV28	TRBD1	TGTGCCAGCACCAGGGGGAGGGAAAAACTGTTTTTT	CASTRGREKLFF
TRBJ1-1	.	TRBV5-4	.	TGTGCCAGCAGCCCCCGGAGGGGCAATGGGAACACTGAAGCTTTCTTT	CASSPRRGNGNTEAFF
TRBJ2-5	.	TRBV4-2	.	TGTGCCAGCAGCCAAGGTAACCAAGAGACCCAGTACTTC	CASSQGNQETQYF
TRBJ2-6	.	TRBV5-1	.	TGCGCCAGCAGCTTGGCGCAGGGACGGTCTGGGGCCAACGTCCTGACTTTC	CASSLAQGRSGANVLTF
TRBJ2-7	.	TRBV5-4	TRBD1	TGTGCCAGCAGCCTCAACAGGGGAGCCTACGAGCAGTACTTC	CASSLNRGAYEQYF
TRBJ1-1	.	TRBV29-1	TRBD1	TGCAGCGTTGGACAGGGGAGGGACACTGAAGCTTTCTTT	CSVGQGRDTEAFF
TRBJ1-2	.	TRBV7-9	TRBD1	TGTGCCAGCAGCTTGTTTTGGACAGGGGACTATGGCTACACCTTC	CASSLFWTGDYGYTF
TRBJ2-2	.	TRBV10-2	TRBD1	TGCGCCAGCAAAGCCCGATTCTGGACAGGGAACACCGGGGAGCTGTTTTTT	CASKARFWTGNTGELFF
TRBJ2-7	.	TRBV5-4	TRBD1	TGTGCCAGCAGCGCAAACAGGGGGCCCTACGAGCAGTACTTC	CASSANRGPYEQYF
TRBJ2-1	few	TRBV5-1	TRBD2	TGCGCCAGCAGCTTTCGGACTAGCGGCACTTACAATGAGCAGTTCTTC	CASSFRTSGTYNEQFF
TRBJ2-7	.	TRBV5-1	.	TGCGCCAGCAGCTTGGGGCTCTACTCCTACGAGCAGTACTTC	CASSLGLYSYEQYF
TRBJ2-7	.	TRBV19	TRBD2	TGTGCCAGTAGTGGAGGTGGGACTAGCGGCACAGGTTGGTACGAGCAGTACTTC	CASSGGGTSGTGWYEQYF
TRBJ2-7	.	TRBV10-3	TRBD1	TGTGCCATCAGTGAGACAGGGGGCGAGCAGTACTTC	CAISETGGEQYF
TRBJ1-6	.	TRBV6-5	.	TGTGCCACCCAGAGGGATGGGAATTCACCCCTCCACTTT	CATQRDGNSPLHF
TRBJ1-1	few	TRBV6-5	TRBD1	TGTGCCAGCATTCCCCTGACAGGGACGGGCACTGAAGCTTTCTTT	CASIPLTGTGTEAFF
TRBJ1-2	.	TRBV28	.	TGTGCCAGCTCCTCCGGGGAGAATTATGGCTACACCTTC	CASSSGENYGYTF
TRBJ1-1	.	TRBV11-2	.	TGTGCCAGCAGCCACAGGGTAGAGGGCACTGAAGCTTTCTTT	CASSHRVEGTEAFF
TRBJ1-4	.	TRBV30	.	TGTGCCTGGAGTGCCCCCGAGGTTGCTAATGAAAAACTGTTTTTT	CAWSAPEVANEKLFF
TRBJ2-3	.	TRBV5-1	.	TGCGCCAGCACACCTAGCTCCGGGGATACGCAGTATTTT	CASTPSSGDTQYF
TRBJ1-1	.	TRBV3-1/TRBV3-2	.	TGTGCCAGCAGCCAACCGGCAATGAACACTGAAGCTTTCTTT	CASSQPAMNTEAFF